This TCR beta chain was identified in a study of T cell responses to AZD1222 COVID-19 vaccine. At the level of the study: Second-dose timings of about 4 or about 12 weeks were pooled. Study-level points and caveats: Repertoire sampling happened only post peak T cell response. Distributed over spike, vaccine-associated CD4 TCRs predominated at 160-218 and 743-854.

Note on this clone: The antigen remains unidentified.

The CDR3 consists of 17 residues. CDR1 and CDR2 from the germline V gene are SGHRS and YFSETQ. The trim removed 2 bases at V and 0 bases at J, leaving 7 bases unmatched. Clones were sequenced by immunoSEQ multiplex PCR, and TCRdb holds only the in-frame ones, with some missing. The sample lists approximately 140,000 clones; around 93% were seen once. V and J are TRBV5-1 and TRBJ2-3, with 9 positions matching TRBD2. The sequenced sample was peripheral blood, obtained on day 0 of AZD1222 vaccination. This clonotype originated in an adult in good health. The CDR3 bases are TGCGCCAGCAGCTTCCCAGTAGCGGGAGCTAGCACAGATACGCAGTATTTT. Encoded protein: CASSFPVAGASTDTQYF.